Presented here are 5 T cell receptor beta chains from one specimen sequenced in a study of OX40 agonist ivuxolimab in advanced cancers. Sequencing used immunoSEQ multiplex PCR; TCRdb keeps in-frame clones, though not all of them. The sample has about 77,000 clones, roughly 84% seen once; the top ten hold about 5.9%. Material: CD4+ or CD8+ T cells sorted from blood, obtained in a trial of the OX40 agonist ivuxolimab. The receptors derive from an adult with an advanced solid tumor such as melanoma, head and neck, liver or kidney cancer.

The genes are TRBV4-1 and TRBJ1-1, with a possible D match to TRBD1 (5 bases). The length of the CDR3 is 15 residues. CDR1 and CDR2 (germline): MGHRA, YSYEKL. V was pared by 4 bases and J by 5 bases, with 17 bases between. In DNA, the CDR3 is TGCGCCAGCAGCCGGCAGGTGGGGACGGGAACTGAAGCTTTCTTT. This translates into CASSRQVGTGTEAFF.

The V call is TRBV7-9, the J call TRBJ1-2; no definite D call. CDR3 length: 14 amino acids. In germline, CDR1 is SEHNR, CDR2 FQNEAQ (reference sequence). V lost 5 bases, J lost 2 bases, and 12 bases lay in between. The CDR3 is CASSPSRGNYGYTF. The CDR3 DNA is TGTGCCAGCAGCCCCTCCCGGGGAAACTATGGCTACACCTTC.

The chain links TRBV27 to TRBJ1-5; TRBD1 aligns across 7 bases. The V gene end was trimmed by 6 bases and the J gene end by 5 bases; junction bases not matched to a gene: 13. The germline V gene encodes CDR1 MNHEY and CDR2 SMNVEV (reference sequence). This CDR3 comprises 16 residues. The CDR3 loop is CASRPQSRQGYQPQHF. CDR3 nucleotide sequence: TGTGCCAGCAGACCCCAGTCGAGACAGGGTTATCAGCCCCAGCATTTT.

The gene calls are TRBV9 and TRBJ1-1; D unclear. Germline lookup yields CDR1 SGDLS and CDR2 YYNGEE. This CDR3 region has 14 residues. The V end was cut by 3 bases, the J end by 2 bases, with 11 bases between. CDR3 sequence: CASSGAGDNTEAFF. CDR3 in DNA: TGTGCCAGCAGCGGCGCCGGAGACAACACTGAAGCTTTCTTT.

Regarding this clone: This same CDR3 is encoded by further DNA sequences in the sample. This chain connects TRBV28 to TRBJ1-6, with D possibly matching TRBD1 (6 bases). CDR1 and CDR2 (germline): MDHEN, SYDVKM. The CDR3 loop spans 16 amino acids. Deletions cut 2 bases from V and 14 bases from J, with 22 bases between. The DNA of the CDR3 is TGTGCCAGCAGTTTAGGTCCGGGGGGCGGGGTTCGATCCCTCCACTTT. Translated, it gives CASSLGPGGGVRSLHF.